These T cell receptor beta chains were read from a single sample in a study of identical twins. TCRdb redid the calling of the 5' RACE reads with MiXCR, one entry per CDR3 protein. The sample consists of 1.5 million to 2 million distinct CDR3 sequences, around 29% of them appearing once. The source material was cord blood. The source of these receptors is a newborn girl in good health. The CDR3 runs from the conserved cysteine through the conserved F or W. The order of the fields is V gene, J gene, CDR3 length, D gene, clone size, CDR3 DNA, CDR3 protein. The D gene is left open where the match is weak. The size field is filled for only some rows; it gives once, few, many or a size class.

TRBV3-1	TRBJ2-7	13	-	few	TGTGCCAGCACCGGGGGTTTGGGCTACGAGCAGTACTTC	CASTGGLGYEQYF
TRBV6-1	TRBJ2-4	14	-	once	TGTGCCAGCACTAAGGGGCAGGCCAAAAACATTCAGTACTTC	CASTKGQAKNIQYF
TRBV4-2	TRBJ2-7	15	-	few	TGTGCCAGCAGCCCCCTCTTATCGCAGGACTACGAGCAGTACTTC	CASSPLLSQDYEQYF
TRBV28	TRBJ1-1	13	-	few	TGTGCCAGCAGTTGGAACTCGAACACTGAAGCTTTCTTT	CASSWNSNTEAFF
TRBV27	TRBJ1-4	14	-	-	TGTGCCAGCAGTTCCGGGGCTCATAATGAAAAACTGTTTTTT	CASSSGAHNEKLFF
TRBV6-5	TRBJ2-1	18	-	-	TGTGCCAGCAGTTCGTACCTGTGGACAAACCGTACCTACAATGAGCAGTTCTTC	CASSSYLWTNRTYNEQFF
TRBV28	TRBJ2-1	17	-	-	TGTGCCAGCAGCCCGCTACCTAGCGTACGCTCCTACAATGAGCAGTTCTTC	CASSPLPSVRSYNEQFF
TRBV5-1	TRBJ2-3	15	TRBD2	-	TGCGCCAGCAGCTTGGCAACTAGCGGGGCGAATACGCAGTATTTT	CASSLATSGANTQYF
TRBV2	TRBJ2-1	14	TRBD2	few	TGTGCCAGCAGGATCGGGGGGGCTCGGAATGAGCAGTTCTTC	CASRIGGARNEQFF
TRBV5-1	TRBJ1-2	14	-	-	TGCGCCAGCAGCAGCGGACTCCTTAACTATGGCTACACCTTC	CASSSGLLNYGYTF
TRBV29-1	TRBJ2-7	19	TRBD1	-	TGCAGCGTTGAAGATCTGTGGGTTTACGGGACAGTTTCCTACAATGAGCAGTACTTC	CSVEDLWVYGTVSYNEQYF
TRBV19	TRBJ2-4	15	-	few	TGTGCCAGTAGCCCCGGACCTGAATATTGGAACATTCAGTACTTC	CASSPGPEYWNIQYF
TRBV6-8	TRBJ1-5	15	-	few	TGTGCCAGCAGTTACCCCGAGCGGGTGGATCAGCCCCAGCATTTT	CASSYPERVDQPQHF
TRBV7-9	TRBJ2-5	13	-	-	TGTGCCGGCAGCCCCGGGACCCAGAAGACCCAGTACTTC	CAGSPGTQKTQYF
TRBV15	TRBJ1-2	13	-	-	TGTGCCACCAGCAGAGATCCCCCTAATGGCTACACCTTC	CATSRDPPNGYTF
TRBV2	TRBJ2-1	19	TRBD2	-	TGTGCCAGCAGTGCAGGGACTAGCGGCACAAGGAGCTCCTACAATGAGCAGTTCTTC	CASSAGTSGTRSSYNEQFF
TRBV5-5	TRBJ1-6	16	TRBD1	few	TGTGCCAGCAGCGAAGAGGACAGGGTGGTCGGTTCACCCCTCCACTTT	CASSEEDRVVGSPLHF
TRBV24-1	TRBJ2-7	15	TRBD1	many	TGTGCCACCAGTGACCCGGGACAGGGCTCCTACGAGCAGTACTTC	CATSDPGQGSYEQYF
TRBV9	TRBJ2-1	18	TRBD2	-	TGTGCCAGCAGCGTAGCTACGGGACTAGCGGGAGACTACAATGAGCAGTTCTTC	CASSVATGLAGDYNEQFF
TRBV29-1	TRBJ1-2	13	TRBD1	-	TGCAGCGTTGGGGGGGGACAGGGCTATGGCTACACCTTC	CSVGGGQGYGYTF
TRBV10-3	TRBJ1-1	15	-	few	TGTGCCATCAGTGATCGCCACAGGAGGAACACTGAAGCTTTCTTT	CAISDRHRRNTEAFF
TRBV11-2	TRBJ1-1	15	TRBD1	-	TGTGCCAGCAGCCCCAACAGGGGAAAGGGCACTGAAGCTTTCTTT	CASSPNRGKGTEAFF
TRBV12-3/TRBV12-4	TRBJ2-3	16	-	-	TGTGCCAGCAGTGGCCGGGGGCAACTGATCACAGATACGCAGTATTTT	CASSGRGQLITDTQYF
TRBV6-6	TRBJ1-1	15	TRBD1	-	TGTGCCAGCAGTTACCTTGACAGGGGAAGAACTGAAGCTTTCTTT	CASSYLDRGRTEAFF
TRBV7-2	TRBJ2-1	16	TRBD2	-	TGTGCCAGCAGCTTATTCCAGCTAGCGGGGAGCAATGAGCAGTTCTTC	CASSLFQLAGSNEQFF
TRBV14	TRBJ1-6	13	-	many	TGCGCCAGCAGCCAAGGGGGGAATTCACCCCTCCACTTT	CASSQGGNSPLHF
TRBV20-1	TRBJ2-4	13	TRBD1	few	TGCAGTGCTAGAAAGGGGGCGATTGACATTCAGTACTTC	CSARKGAIDIQYF
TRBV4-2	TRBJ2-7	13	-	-	TGTGCCACCGCGCATGGTAGGAGCAACGAGCAGTACTTC	CATAHGRSNEQYF
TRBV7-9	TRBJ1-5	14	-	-	TGTGCCAGCAGCTTATGGGGGGCCGATCAGCCCCAGCATTTT	CASSLWGADQPQHF
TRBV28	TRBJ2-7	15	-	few	TGTGCCAGCAGTTTAGAACCCCCGCGGAACTACGAGCAGTACTTC	CASSLEPPRNYEQYF
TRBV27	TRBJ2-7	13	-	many	TGTGCCAGCAGTTTCCAACAGGGTTACGAGCAGTACTTC	CASSFQQGYEQYF
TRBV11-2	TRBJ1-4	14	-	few	TGTGCCAGCAGCTTAGGGGTCTTAAATGAAAAACTGTTTTTT	CASSLGVLNEKLFF